This is a list of T cell receptor beta chains from one sample in a study of blood T cell repertoires in COVID-19. Clones were read by immunoSEQ multiplex PCR, and TCRdb kept only the in-frame ones, dropping some. The table includes some 240,000 clones, 90% detected once. The sample was peripheral blood. The receptors here all came from an older woman with COVID-19, enrolled during active disease. Each CDR3 is given with its conserved first and last residue. A D gene is named only where the DNA matches it firmly. A row's size may be missing; if present it is once, few, many or a size class.

V	J	length	size	D	CDR3	DNA
TRBV19	TRBJ1-5	16	-	TRBD1	CASSILGQGSRQPQHF	TGTGCCAGTAGTATATTGGGACAGGGTAGTCGGCAGCCCCAGCATTTT
TRBV30	TRBJ1-5	14	-	-	CAWSPGVGNQPQHF	TGTGCCTGGAGCCCAGGGGTTGGCAATCAGCCCCAGCATTTT
TRBV5-4	TRBJ2-3	17	-	TRBD2	CASSPPGLAGGLDTQYF	TGTGCCAGCAGCCCCCCGGGACTAGCGGGGGGGCTTGATACGCAGTATTTT
TRBV7-9	TRBJ2-7	11	-	TRBD1	CAGQGANEQYF	TGTGCCGGACAGGGGGCTAACGAGCAGTACTTC
TRBV5-1	TRBJ1-1	13	-	-	CASKEDGDTEAFF	TGCGCCTCCAAGGAGGACGGTGATACTGAAGCTTTCTTT
TRBV19	TRBJ2-2	16	-	TRBD2	CASSTSGGLNTGELFF	TGTGCCAGTAGTACTAGCGGGGGGCTAAACACCGGGGAGCTGTTTTTT
TRBV6-2/TRBV6-3	TRBJ1-1	13	-	-	CASSYVNVKEAFF	TGTGCCAGCAGTTACGTCAATGTAAAGGAGGCTTTCTTT
TRBV5-4	TRBJ1-2	13	once	-	CASSLASAIVHTF	TGTGCCAGCAGCTTGGCCAGCGCAATCGTTCACACCTTC
TRBV6-2/TRBV6-3	TRBJ1-1	12	few	-	CASSYPAPGAFF	TGTGCCAGCAGTTACCCGGCCCCGGGGGCTTTCTTT
TRBV18	TRBJ2-1	15	-	-	CASSPWHGVDNEQFF	TGTGCCAGCTCACCATGGCACGGGGTGGACAATGAGCAGTTCTTC
TRBV10-3	TRBJ2-1	14	-	TRBD1	CATTRDRELNEQFF	TGTGCTACCACCCGGGACAGGGAGTTAAATGAGCAGTTCTTC
TRBV15	TRBJ1-6	14	-	TRBD1	CATSRAGQGRPLHF	TGTGCCACCAGCAGAGCTGGACAGGGACGGCCCCTCCACTTT
TRBV6-5	TRBJ1-6	13	-	-	CASSSPGNSPLHF	TGTGCCAGCAGTAGCCCGGGGAATTCACCCCTCCACTTT
TRBV7-9	TRBJ1-6	16	once	-	CASGLYSSSYNSPLHF	TGTGCCAGCGGGCTTTACAGCAGCTCCTATAATTCACCCCTCCACTTT
TRBV7-9	TRBJ1-3	13	-	-	CASSPLPGNTIYF	TGTGCCAGCAGCCCCCTACCTGGAAACACCATATATTTT
TRBV3-1/TRBV3-2	TRBJ2-7	13	-	-	CASSRRGGYEQYF	TGTGCCAGCAGCCGGCGGGGCGGGTACGAGCAGTACTTC
TRBV6-5	TRBJ2-2	14	-	-	CASQFGLEAGELFF	TGTGCCTCCCAATTCGGGTTGGAGGCCGGGGAGCTGTTTTTT
TRBV12-3/TRBV12-4	TRBJ1-2	12	-	-	CASSLDGYGYTF	TGTGCCAGCAGTTTAGACGGCTATGGCTACACCTTC
TRBV29-1	TRBJ1-2	14	-	TRBD1	CSVGIQGAINGYTF	TGCAGCGTAGGGATACAGGGGGCCATTAATGGCTACACCTTC
TRBV3-1/TRBV3-2	TRBJ1-2	15	-	TRBD1	CASSSRQGPGYGYTF	TGTGCCAGCAGCTCCCGACAGGGCCCAGGTTATGGCTACACCTTC
TRBV5-4	TRBJ2-7	16	once	TRBD1	CASSPDLDRAFHEQYF	TGTGCCAGCAGCCCGGACCTGGACAGGGCTTTCCACGAGCAGTACTTC